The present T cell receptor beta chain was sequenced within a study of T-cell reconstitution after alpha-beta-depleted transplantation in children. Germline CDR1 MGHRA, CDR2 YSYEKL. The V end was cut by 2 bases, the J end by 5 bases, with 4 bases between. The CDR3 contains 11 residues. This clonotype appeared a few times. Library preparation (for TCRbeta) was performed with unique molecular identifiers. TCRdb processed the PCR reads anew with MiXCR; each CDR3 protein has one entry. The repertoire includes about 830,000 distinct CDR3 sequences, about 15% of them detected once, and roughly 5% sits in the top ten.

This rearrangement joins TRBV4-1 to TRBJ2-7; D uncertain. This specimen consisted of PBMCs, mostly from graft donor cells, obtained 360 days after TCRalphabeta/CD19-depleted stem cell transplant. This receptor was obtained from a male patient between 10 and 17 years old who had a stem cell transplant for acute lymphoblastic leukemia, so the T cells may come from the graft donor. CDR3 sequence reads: CASSQLNEQYF. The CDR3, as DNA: TGCGCCAGCAGCCAACTGAACGAGCAGTACTTC.